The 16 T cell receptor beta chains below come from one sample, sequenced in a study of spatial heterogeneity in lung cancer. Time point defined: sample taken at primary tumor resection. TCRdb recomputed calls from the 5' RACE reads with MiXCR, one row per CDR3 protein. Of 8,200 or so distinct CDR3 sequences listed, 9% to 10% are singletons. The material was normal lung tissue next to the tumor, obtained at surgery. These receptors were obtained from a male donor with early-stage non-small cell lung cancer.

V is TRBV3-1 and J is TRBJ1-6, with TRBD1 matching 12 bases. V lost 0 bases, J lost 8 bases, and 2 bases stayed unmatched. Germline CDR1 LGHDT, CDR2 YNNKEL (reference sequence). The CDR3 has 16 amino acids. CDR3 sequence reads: CASSQEGTGGDSPLHF. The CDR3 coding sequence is TGTGCCAGCAGCCAAGAAGGGACAGGGGGCGATTCACCCCTCCACTTT.

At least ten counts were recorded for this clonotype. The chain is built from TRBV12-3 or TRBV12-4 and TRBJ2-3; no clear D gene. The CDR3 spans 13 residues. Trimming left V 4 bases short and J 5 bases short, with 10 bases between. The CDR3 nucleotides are TGTGCCAGCAGTTCTTCCTATGAAGATACGCAGTATTTT. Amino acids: CASSSSYEDTQYF.

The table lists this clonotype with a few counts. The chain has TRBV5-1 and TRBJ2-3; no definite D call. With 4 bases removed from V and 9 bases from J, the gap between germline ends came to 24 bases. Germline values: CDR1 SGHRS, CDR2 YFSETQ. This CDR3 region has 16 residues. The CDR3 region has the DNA TGCGCCAGCAGCCCCCGCCGAGCGATAACCCGTGGGACGCAGTATTTT. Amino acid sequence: CASSPRRAITRGTQYF.

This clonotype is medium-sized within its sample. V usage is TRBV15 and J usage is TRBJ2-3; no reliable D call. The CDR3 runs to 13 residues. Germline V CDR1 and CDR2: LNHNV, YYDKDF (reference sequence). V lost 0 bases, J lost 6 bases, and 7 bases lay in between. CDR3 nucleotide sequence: TGTGCCACCAGCAGAGATATGGGGGATACGCAGTATTTT. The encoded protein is CATSRDMGDTQYF. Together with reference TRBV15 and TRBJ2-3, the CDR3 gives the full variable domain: DAMVIQNPRYQVTQFGKPVTLSCSQTLNHNVMYWYQQKSSQAPKLLFHYYDKDFNNEADTPDNFQSRRPNTSFCFLDIRSPGLGDTAMYLCATSRDMGDTQYFGPGTRLTVL.

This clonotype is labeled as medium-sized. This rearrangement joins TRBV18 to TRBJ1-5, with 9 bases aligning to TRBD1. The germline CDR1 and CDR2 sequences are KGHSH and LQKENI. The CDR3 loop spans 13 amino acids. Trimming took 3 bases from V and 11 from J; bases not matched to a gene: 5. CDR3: CASSPGDRETQHF. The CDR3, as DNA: TGTGCCAGCTCACCGGGGGACAGGGAAACCCAGCATTTT. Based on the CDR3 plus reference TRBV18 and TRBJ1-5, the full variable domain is NAGVMQNPRHLVRRRGQEARLRCSPMKGHSHVYWYRQLPEEGLKFMVYLQKENIIDESGMPKERFSAEFPKEGPSILRIQQVVRGDSAAYFCASSPGDRETQHFGDGTRLSIL.

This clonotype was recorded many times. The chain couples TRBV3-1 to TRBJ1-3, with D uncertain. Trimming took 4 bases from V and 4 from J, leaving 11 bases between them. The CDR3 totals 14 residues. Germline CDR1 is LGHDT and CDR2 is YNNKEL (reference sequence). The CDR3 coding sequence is TGTGCCAGCAGCCCACGCGGGTTAGGAAACACCATATATTTT. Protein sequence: CASSPRGLGNTIYF.

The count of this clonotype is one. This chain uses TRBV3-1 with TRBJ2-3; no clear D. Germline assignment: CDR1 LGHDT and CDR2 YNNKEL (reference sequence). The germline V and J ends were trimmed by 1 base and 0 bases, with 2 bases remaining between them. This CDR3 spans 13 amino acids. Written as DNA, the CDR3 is TGTGCCAGCAGCCAAGCTAGCACAGATACGCAGTATTTT. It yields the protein CASSQASTDTQYF.

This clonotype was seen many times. This CDR3 reads CASSQSTGQGSLSYEQYF. CDR3 coding DNA: TGTGCCAGCAGCCAATCTACCGGGCAGGGCAGTCTCTCCTACGAGCAGTACTTC. The chain joins TRBV14 to TRBJ2-7; the D gene is possibly TRBD1 (5 bases). The V end was cut by 2 bases, the J end by 0 bases, with 20 bases between. CDR1 SGHDN and CDR2 FVKESK come from the germline V gene. This CDR3 region has 18 residues.

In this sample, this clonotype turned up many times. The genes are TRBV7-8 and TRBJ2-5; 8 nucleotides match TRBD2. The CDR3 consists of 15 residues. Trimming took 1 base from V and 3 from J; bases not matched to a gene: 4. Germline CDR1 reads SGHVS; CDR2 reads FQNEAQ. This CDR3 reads CASSLGGGTKETQYF. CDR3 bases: TGTGCCAGCAGCTTAGGCGGGGGGACTAAAGAGACCCAGTACTTC. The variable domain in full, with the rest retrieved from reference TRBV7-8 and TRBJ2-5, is GAGVSQSPRYKVAKRGQDVALRCDPISGHVSLFWYQQALGQGPEFLTYFQNEAQLDKSGLPSDRFFAERPEGSVSTLKIQRTQQEDSAVYLCASSLGGGTKETQYFGPGTRLLVL.

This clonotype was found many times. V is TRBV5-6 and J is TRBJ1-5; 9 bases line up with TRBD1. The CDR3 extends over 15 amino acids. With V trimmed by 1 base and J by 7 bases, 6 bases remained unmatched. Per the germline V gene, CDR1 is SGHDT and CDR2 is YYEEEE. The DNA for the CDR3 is TGTGCCAGCAGCTTGCGGGACAGGGTCGACCAGCCCCAGCATTTT. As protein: CASSLRDRVDQPQHF.

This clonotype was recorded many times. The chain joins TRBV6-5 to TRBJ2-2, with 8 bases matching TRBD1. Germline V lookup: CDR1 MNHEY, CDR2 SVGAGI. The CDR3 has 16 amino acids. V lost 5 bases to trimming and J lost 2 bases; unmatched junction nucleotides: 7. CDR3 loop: CASSEGTGPNTGELFF. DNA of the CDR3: TGTGCCAGCAGTGAGGGGACAGGACCAAACACCGGGGAGCTGTTTTTT.

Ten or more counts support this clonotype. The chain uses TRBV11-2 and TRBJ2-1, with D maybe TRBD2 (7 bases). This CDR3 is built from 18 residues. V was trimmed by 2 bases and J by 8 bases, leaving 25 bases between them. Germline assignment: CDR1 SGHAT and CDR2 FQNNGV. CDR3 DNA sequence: TGTGCCAGCAGCTTAAGGTTGATGGGGGGGGCCGAAGAAGATGAGCAGTTCTTC. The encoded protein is CASSLRLMGGAEEDEQFF.

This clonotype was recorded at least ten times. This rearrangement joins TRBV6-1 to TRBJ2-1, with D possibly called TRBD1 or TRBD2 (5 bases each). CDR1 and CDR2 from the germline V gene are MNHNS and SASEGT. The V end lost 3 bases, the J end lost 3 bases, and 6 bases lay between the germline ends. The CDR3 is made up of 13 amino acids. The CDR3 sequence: CASSEGVYNEQFF. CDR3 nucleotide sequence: TGTGCCAGCAGTGAGGGGGTCTACAATGAGCAGTTCTTC.

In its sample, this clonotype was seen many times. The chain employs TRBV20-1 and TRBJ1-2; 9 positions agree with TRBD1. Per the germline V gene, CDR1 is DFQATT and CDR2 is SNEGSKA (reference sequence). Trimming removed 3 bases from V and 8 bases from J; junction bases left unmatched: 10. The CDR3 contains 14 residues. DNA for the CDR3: TGCAGTGCTAGGCCAGGGACAGGGCTCCTGGGCTACACCTTC. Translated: CSARPGTGLLGYTF.

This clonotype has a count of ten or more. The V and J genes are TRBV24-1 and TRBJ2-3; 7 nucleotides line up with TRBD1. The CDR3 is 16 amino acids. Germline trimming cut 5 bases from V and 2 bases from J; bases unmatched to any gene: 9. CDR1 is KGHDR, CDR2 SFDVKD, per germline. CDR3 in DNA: TGTGCCACCAGTGGAACAGGGGTGTTTGACACAGATACGCAGTATTTT. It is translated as CATSGTGVFDTDTQYF.

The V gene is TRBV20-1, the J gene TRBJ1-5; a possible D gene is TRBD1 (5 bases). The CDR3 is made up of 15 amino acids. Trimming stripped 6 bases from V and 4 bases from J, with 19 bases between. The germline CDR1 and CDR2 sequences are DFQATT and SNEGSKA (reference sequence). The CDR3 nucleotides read TGCAGTGCGGTTTGGGGGAACGGACTAAATCAGCCCCAGCATTTT. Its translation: CSAVWGNGLNQPQHF.